The clone carrying this TCR beta chain has ten or more counts. V lost 8 bases to trimming and J lost 0 bases, with 11 bases between them. Germline values: CDR1 ENHRY, CDR2 SYGVKD. CDR3 length: 14 residues. The data stem from a study of regulatory T cells in long-lasting Graves disease. Assembly of TCR beta libraries relied on iRepertoire HTBI primers together with Arm-PCR of CDR3 regions. TCRdb independently ran MiXCR on the multiplex PCR reads; one entry per CDR3 protein. The sample yields 530,000 or so distinct CDR3 sequences, roughly 13% seen once. Time point: newly diagnosed GD, antithyroid drugs for less than 3 months. Generation of the TCR library employed RNA extracted from PBMCs. The sample also formed part of further work on T cells in Graves' hyperthyroidism and ophthalmopathy.

The clonotype originates from a man aged 25-45 years with Graves disease. Sequenced material: peripheral blood mononuclear cells (PBMCs), taken at new diagnosis, from a patient treated with antithyroid drugs. This sequence joins TRBV10-3 and TRBJ1-3; maybe TRBD1 (6 bases). The CDR3: CAISKGGSGNTIYF. CDR3 bases: TGTGCCATCTCTAAAGGGGGCTCTGGAAACACCATATATTTT.